The text below deals with one T cell receptor (beta chain). Germline V gene data show CDR1 as LNHDA and CDR2 as SQIVND (reference sequence). Trimming cost V 0 bases and J 0 bases, with 24 bases left between them. This CDR3 comprises 21 residues. PCR used 60 Vbeta primers and 13 Jbeta primers. Only in-frame clones appear in the TCRdb table, and some are missing; sequencing was by immunoSEQ multiplex PCR. The sample consists of roughly 170,000 clones, 70% to 85% of them appearing once. The sample is drawn from a study of cytomegalovirus exposure and HLA in healthy donors. The sample was PBMCs. This TCR was sampled from a girl aged 2 to 10 in good health and CMV-seropositive. The chain joins TRBV19 to TRBJ1-5; the D gene is possibly TRBD1 (6 bases). For the CDR3, the DNA is TGTGCCAGTAGTATAGATCCTTGGGGTTGGGGGGGCTGGCATAGCAATCAGCCCCAGCATTTT. This encodes CASSIDPWGWGGWHSNQPQHF. Filled out from reference TRBV19 and TRBJ1-5, the complete variable domain reads DGGITQSPKYLFRKEGQNVTLSCEQNLNHDAMYWYRQDPGQGLRLIYYSQIVNDFQKGDIAEGYSVSREKKESFPLTVTSAQKNPTAFYLCASSIDPWGWGGWHSNQPQHFGDGTRLSIL.